These 8 T cell receptor beta chains share one sample of origin, sequenced in a study of OX40 agonist ivuxolimab in advanced cancers. The protocol was immunoSEQ multiplex PCR, while the TCRdb copy is restricted to in-frame clones and leaves out a portion. The profile shows more than 40,000 clones, almost 90% of them singletons. The source was CD4+ or CD8+ T cells sorted from blood, collected in a trial of the OX40 agonist ivuxolimab. The receptors stem from an adult with an advanced solid tumor such as melanoma, head and neck, liver or kidney cancer.

The chain is built from TRBV11-2 and TRBJ1-5; 7 bases are a match to TRBD1. This CDR3 has 14 amino acids. J was trimmed by 4 bases and V by 2 bases; bases with no gene match: 2. CDR1 SGHAT and CDR2 FQNNGV come from the germline V gene. The CDR3 DNA reads TGTGCCAGCAGCTTACGGGACAGAAATCAGCCCCAGCATTTT. Protein product: CASSLRDRNQPQHF. The entire variable domain, with the rest obtained from reference TRBV11-2 and TRBJ1-5, is as follows: EAGVAQSPRYKIIEKRQSVAFWCNPISGHATLYWYQQILGQGPKLLIQFQNNGVVDDSQLPKDRFSAERLKGVDSTLKIQPAKLEDSAVYLCASSLRDRNQPQHFGDGTRLSIL.

V usage is TRBV18 and J usage is TRBJ2-7; possibly TRBD2 for D (6 bases). V lost 3 bases to trimming and J lost 7 bases, with 13 bases between them. CDR1 and CDR2 from the germline V gene are KGHSH and LQKENI. This CDR3 region has 13 residues. The DNA of the CDR3 is TGTGCCAGCTCACCCGGGACTCTTTGGGAGCAGTACTTC. Encoded protein: CASSPGTLWEQYF.

J is TRBJ2-5 and V is TRBV18, with unresolved D. V was trimmed by 6 bases and J by 4 bases, leaving 12 bases between them. Germline V gene data show CDR1 as KGHSH and CDR2 as LQKENI. CDR3 size: 13 residues. CDR3 nucleotide sequence: TGTGCCAGCTCGGAGACGGCAGGAGAGACCCAGTACTTC. It encodes CASSETAGETQYF.

The chain is built from TRBV9 and TRBJ2-3; 7 bases are a match to TRBD1. V was pared by 4 bases and J by 3 bases, with 11 bases of the junction left unmatched. The CDR3 contains 16 residues. CDR1 SGDLS and CDR2 YYNGEE come from the germline V gene. The CDR3 is CASSRLGQVRTDTQYF. CDR3 DNA sequence: TGTGCCAGCAGCCGCTTAGGACAGGTCCGGACAGATACGCAGTATTTT.

The chain employs TRBV5-6 and TRBJ2-3; 7 nucleotides agree with TRBD1. From germline, CDR1 is SGHDT and CDR2 YYEEEE. CDR3 length: 15 residues. The ends lost 0 bases at V and 5 bases at J; junction bases unmatched: 6. The CDR3 loop is CASSLGGQGVDTQYF. The CDR3 region has the DNA TGTGCCAGCAGCTTGGGTGGCCAGGGGGTAGATACGCAGTATTTT.

The chain uses TRBV7-6 and TRBJ1-3, with TRBD1 matching 10 bases. CDR1 is SGHVS and CDR2 is FNYEAQ in the germline V gene. Trimming at V came to 4 bases and at J to 3 bases, leaving 3 bases not matched to a gene. This CDR3 region has 15 residues. The CDR3 DNA follows: TGTGCCAGCAGCTCCGGGACAGGGGTTGGAAACACCATATATTTT. Translating gives CASSSGTGVGNTIYF.

The chain joins TRBV7-2 to TRBJ2-7, with D uncertain. The V end lost 0 bases, the J end lost 3 bases, and 6 bases lay between the germline ends. In germline, CDR1 is SGHTA, CDR2 FQGNSA. The CDR3 totals 13 residues. The CDR3 sequence is CASSLAGYYEQYF. In nucleotides, the CDR3 is TGTGCCAGCAGCTTAGCGGGTTACTACGAGCAGTACTTC.

This clone was recorded once. This chain joins TRBV5-1 and TRBJ2-2, with TRBD2 identical over 8 bases. V dropped 3 bases and J dropped 5; count of bases not matched to a gene: 6. The CDR3 has 15 amino acids. Germline V CDR1 and CDR2: SGHRS, YFSETQ. CDR3 nucleotide sequence: TGCGCCAGCAGCTCCGGGACTAGTCGAACCGGGGAGCTGTTTTTT. This sequence encodes CASSSGTSRTGELFF.